Shown below are 10 T cell receptor beta chains from a single sample sequenced in a study of cytomegalovirus exposure and HLA in healthy donors. The PCR contained 60 Vbeta and 13 Jbeta primers. The protocol was immunoSEQ multiplex PCR, while the TCRdb copy is restricted to in-frame clones and leaves out a portion. Among some 120,000 clones listed, about 80% were seen once. The specimen sequenced was PBMCs. These receptors all come from a man aged 40-49 years in good health and CMV-seronegative.

The rearrangement uses TRBV2 and TRBJ2-1; 8 bases map to TRBD1. The CDR3 contains 15 residues. Per germline, CDR1 SNHLY and CDR2 FYNNEI. With V trimmed by 7 bases and J by 4 bases, 9 bases remained unmatched. CDR3 in DNA: TGTGCCAGCATTAGAGACAGGGGAGGATACAATGAGCAGTTCTTC. Protein product: CASIRDRGGYNEQFF.

V usage is TRBV30 and J usage is TRBJ1-1; D remains ambiguous. Trimming removed 2 bases at V and 8 bases at J, with 9 bases between. This CDR3 spans 11 amino acids. Germline CDR1 is GTSNPN and CDR2 is SVGIG (reference sequence). The DNA of the CDR3 is TGTGCCTGGAGTCCTACTAGAGAAGCTTTCTTT. This encodes CAWSPTREAFF. Full variable domain (remainder filled in from reference TRBV30 and TRBJ1-1): SQTIHQWPATLVQPVGSPLSLECTVEGTSNPNLYWYRQAAGRGLQLLFYSVGIGQISSEVPQNLSASRPQDRQFILSSKKLLLSDSGFYLCAWSPTREAFFGQGTRLTVV.

The table lists this clone with a count of one. The genes are TRBV27 and TRBJ2-7, with 9 bases aligning to TRBD1. Germline V gives CDR1 MNHEY, CDR2 SMNVEV (reference sequence). This CDR3 comprises 16 residues. V trimming: 2 bases; J trimming: 3 bases; junction bases outside the gene matches: 8. The CDR3, as DNA: TGTGCCAGCAGTTTACTCTTTGGACAGGGGAACTACGAGCAGTACTTC. Protein product: CASSLLFGQGNYEQYF.

This clone has a handful of counts. No conserved phenylalanine or tryptophan is present at the end of the CDR3, so a read error is the likely explanation. The DNA is left out, because the CDR3 cannot be placed on it with certainty; the CDR3 is given as TCRdb lists it. The genes are TRBV7-8 and TRBJ1-2; the DNA was not compared with TRBD1, the D call given in the table. Per germline, CDR1 SGHVS and CDR2 FQNEAQ. The CDR3 has 15 residues if both end residues are counted. The CDR3 loop reads CASTIGGGQGYGYTV.

This clone has just one count. The CDR3 DNA sequence: TGCGCCAGCAGCTTTGGTAGCGGACCAAGCACAGATACGCAGTATTTT. Amino acids: CASSFGSGPSTDTQYF. The rearrangement uses TRBV5-1 and TRBJ2-3; maybe TRBD2 (6 bases). CDR1 is SGHRS, CDR2 YFSETQ, per germline. Trimming removed 2 bases at V and 0 bases at J, with 13 bases between. This CDR3 is 16 amino acids long.

The CDR3 DNA reads as TGTGCCAGCAGTAACCCTTTGCGGGAGGGCTACGAGCAGTACTTC. Encoded protein: CASSNPLREGYEQYF. The chain combines TRBV27 with TRBJ2-7; 9 bases agree with TRBD2. The length of the CDR3 is 15 residues. CDR1 and CDR2 from the germline V gene are MNHEY and SMNVEV (reference sequence). The V segment lost 5 bases and the J segment 3 bases; nucleotides outside the gene matches: 8.

The V gene is TRBV5-4, the J gene TRBJ2-3; TRBD2 agrees at 14 bases. CDR1 SGHNT and CDR2 YYREEE come from the germline V gene (reference sequence). V dropped 4 bases and J dropped 5; count of bases not matched to a gene: 6. This CDR3 contains 16 residues. The CDR3 DNA follows: TGTGCCAGCAGCCTCGGGGGACTAGCGGGGGTAGATACGCAGTATTTT. Translating it yields CASSLGGLAGVDTQYF. The full variable domain, its missing parts supplied by reference TRBV5-4 and TRBJ2-3, is ETGVTQSPTHLIKTRGQQVTLRCSSQSGHNTVSWYQQALGQGPQFIFQYYREEENGRGNFPPRFSGLQFPNYSSELNVNALELDDSALYLCASSLGGLAGVDTQYFGPGTRLTVL.

The chain recombines TRBV5-4 with TRBJ2-7; a weak D match, TRBD1 (6 bases). The germline V gene encodes CDR1 SGHNT and CDR2 YYREEE (reference sequence). The V gene lost 6 bases and the J gene lost 3 bases, with 13 bases spanning the gap. The CDR3 loop spans 13 amino acids. CDR3 loop: CASTPGRGYEQYF. The CDR3 DNA sequence: TGTGCCAGCACCCCCGGCAGGGGCTACGAGCAGTACTTC. Full variable domain (missing parts from reference TRBV5-4 and TRBJ2-7): ETGVTQSPTHLIKTRGQQVTLRCSSQSGHNTVSWYQQALGQGPQFIFQYYREEENGRGNFPPRFSGLQFPNYSSELNVNALELDDSALYLCASTPGRGYEQYFGPGTRLTVT.

The chain links TRBV2 to TRBJ2-1; 8 nucleotides line up with TRBD2. J was trimmed by 5 bases and V by 6 bases; bases with no gene match: 9. Germline CDR1 is SNHLY and CDR2 is FYNNEI. CDR3 length: 15 amino acids. CDR3 amino acids: CASSARGGGNNEQFF. The CDR3 coding sequence is TGTGCCAGCAGCGCCCGGGGCGGGGGGAACAATGAGCAGTTCTTC.

This clone has more than one count but fewer than ten. This chain joins TRBV4-1 and TRBJ1-2; 8 bases agree with TRBD1. From germline, CDR1 is MGHRA and CDR2 YSYEKL. The CDR3 consists of 12 residues. The ends lost 3 bases at V and 8 bases at J; junction bases unmatched: 2. The CDR3 region is CASSQTGEGYTF. CDR3 DNA: TGCGCCAGCAGCCAGACAGGGGAAGGCTACACCTTC.